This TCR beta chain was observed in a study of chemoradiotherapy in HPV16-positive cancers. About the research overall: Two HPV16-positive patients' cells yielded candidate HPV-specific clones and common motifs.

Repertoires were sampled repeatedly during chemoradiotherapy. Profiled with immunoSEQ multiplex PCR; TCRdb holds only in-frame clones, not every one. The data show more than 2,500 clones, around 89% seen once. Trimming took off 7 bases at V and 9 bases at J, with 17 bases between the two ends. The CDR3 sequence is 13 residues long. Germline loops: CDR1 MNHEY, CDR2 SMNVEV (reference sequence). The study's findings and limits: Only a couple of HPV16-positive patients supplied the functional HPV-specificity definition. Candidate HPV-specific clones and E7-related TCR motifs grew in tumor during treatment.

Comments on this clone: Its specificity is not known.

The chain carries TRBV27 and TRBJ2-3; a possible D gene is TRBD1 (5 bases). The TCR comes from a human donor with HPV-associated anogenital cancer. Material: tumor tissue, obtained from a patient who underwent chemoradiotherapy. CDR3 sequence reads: CASNSFTPGTQYF. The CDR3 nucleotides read TGTGCCAGCAACTCATTTACCCCAGGGACGCAGTATTTT.